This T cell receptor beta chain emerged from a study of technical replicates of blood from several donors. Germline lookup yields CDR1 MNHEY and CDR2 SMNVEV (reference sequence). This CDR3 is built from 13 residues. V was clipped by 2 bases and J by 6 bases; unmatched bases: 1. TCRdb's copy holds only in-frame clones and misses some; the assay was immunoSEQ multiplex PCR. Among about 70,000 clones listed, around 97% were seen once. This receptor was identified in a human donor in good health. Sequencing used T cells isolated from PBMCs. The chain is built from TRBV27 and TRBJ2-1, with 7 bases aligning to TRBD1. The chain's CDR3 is CASSLDRANEQFF. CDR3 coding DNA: TGTGCCAGCAGTTTAGACAGGGCCAATGAGCAGTTCTTC.